The T cell receptor (beta chain) described here comes from a study of T cell repertoires in cytomegalovirus infection. Study-wide background: Matching HLA type and CMV infection were both indicated by public TCR beta signatures. Study findings and constraints: In two of eight donors, the top clonotype was HLA-C-restricted CMV-specific. Of the TCR beta families, the public ones yielded a cumulative frequency that identified carriers of CMV plus the relevant HLA.

TCRdb re-called the reads with MiXCR, one entry per CDR3 protein. The sample records 900,000 to 950,000 distinct CDR3 sequences, 31% being singletons. The CDR3 has 14 amino acids. Germline-derived CDR1 and CDR2 are MNHEY and SMNVEV (reference sequence). Between the trimmed V and J ends, which lost 1 base and 9 bases, there was a span of 12 bases. Turning to this clonotype: The antigen is unknown.

The sequence derives from a human donor in good health (CMV status not recorded). Some clones in this sample may be carry-over from other donors' samples. This sequence joins TRBV27 and TRBJ2-2; D is tentatively TRBD1 or TRBD2 (7 bases each). Sequences were derived from cultured CD8+ T cells from PBMCs, sampled from culture after CMV antigen stimulation. CDR3 bases: TGTGCCAGCAGTTTATGGGAGGGGGCGTGGGAGCTGTTTTTT. Translation: CASSLWEGAWELFF.